The sequence of this TCR beta chain was determined in a study of cytomegalovirus exposure and HLA in healthy donors. Study-level points and caveats: The authors assumed roughly uniform sequencing depth across donors for presence/absence analyses. Reports showed the classifier diagnosing cytomegalovirus status with high specificity and sensitivity.

The PCR made use of 60 Vbeta and 13 Jbeta primers. Clones were read by immunoSEQ multiplex PCR, and TCRdb kept only the in-frame ones, dropping some. The table records roughly 230,000 clones, about 88% of them present only once. Germline V gene data show CDR1 as SGHDT and CDR2 as YYEEEE. Trimming took 3 bases from V and 7 from J; bases not matched to a gene: 4. The CDR3 has 12 amino acids. On this clone itself: Its matching antigen is unknown.

This clonotype was obtained from a girl between 2 and 10 years old in good health and CMV-seronegative. Sequencing input: PBMCs. The rearrangement joins TRBV5-6 to TRBJ2-7; 7 bases are a match to TRBD1. In DNA form, the CDR3 reads TGTGCCAGCAGCTCTACGACAGGGGAGCAGTACTTC. This translates into CASSSTTGEQYF.